This T cell receptor beta chain was obtained from a study of tumor-infiltrating lymphocytes in primary liver carcinoma. The germline V gene encodes CDR1 SGHTA and CDR2 FQGNSA. CDR3 length: 14 amino acids. The ends were cut back, 8 bases at V and 2 bases at J, with 15 bases in the middle. The study co-extracted DNA and RNA from around 20-30 mg of unsorted bulk tissue. Constant-region priming of around 500 ng total RNA yielded TCR beta cDNA. Three nested multiplex PCR rounds, a slightly modified ARM-PCR, produced the libraries for TCR beta. For around 11 cycles apiece, the opening two PCR rounds ran with TRBV1-TRBV30 forward primers and a C-beta reverse primer. TCRdb reprocessed the multiplex PCR reads with MiXCR, giving one entry per CDR3 protein. The sample has about 74,000 distinct CDR3 sequences, 55% to 75% seen once; the top ten hold about 30%.

The sequenced sample consisted of liver tumor tissue from sampling region 4. As for subset: tumor region T4, right-lateral pole. This chain links TRBV7-2 with TRBJ2-5; no reliable D call. This TCR was sampled from a man in his forties or fifties with primary liver carcinoma and hepatitis B virus infection. For the CDR3, the DNA is TGTGCCAGCGTCCAACGACTTGTACAAGAGACCCAGTACTTC. Translation gives CASVQRLVQETQYF.